This paragraph reports one T cell receptor (beta chain). The sample is drawn from a study of CDR3 diversity in severe acne. CDR1 DFQATT and CDR2 SNEGSKA come from the germline V gene (reference sequence). Trimming cost V 6 bases and J 0 bases, with 9 bases left between them. The CDR3 has 12 amino acids. Using its own MiXCR run on the PCR reads, TCRdb lists one record per CDR3 protein. The sample holds some 84,000 distinct CDR3 sequences, about half seen once. Input material: blood. The TCR originated in a male donor in good health, serving as a control. The genes are TRBV20-1 and TRBJ2-7, with D uncertain. Written as DNA, the CDR3 is TGCAGTGCAGCCGGTTTCTCCTACGAGCAGTACTTC. Protein product: CSAAGFSYEQYF.